This T cell receptor (beta chain) comes out of a study of human T cells and chemical hapten exposure (dated by TCRdb to the early 2020s). A note on the overall study: For sensitization, 2% DPC in acetone was applied to a 2 cm by 2 cm area of upper inner arm skin. For TCR sequencing, blood came from 25 to 35 alopecia patients at anywhere from one to four time points (pre-sensitization, 2, 6 and 24 weeks). Libraries were combined into a pool for sequencing, and differences in TCR yield between samples came mainly from small differences in library volumes within the pool. Weekly therapeutic DPC doses were additionally applied to the scalp of patients throughout the roughly 23-week study period. The mostly female patient cohort included alopecia areata with under or over 50% scalp involvement, alopecia totalis and alopecia universalis. This study followed changes in the peripheral blood TCR repertoire in vivo during primary and secondary sensitization of alopecia patients to the hapten diphenylcyclopropenone (DPC). Patch testing was performed on the upper back with Finn chambers containing 0.01% DPC, and the patch tests were scored after 6 days according to International Contact Dermatitis Research Group standards. Patient blood was sampled pre-sensitization (week 0) and at 2, 6 and about 24 weeks after DPC sensitization.

Here is what the overall study found, with its caveats: Because all patients had alopecia, a presumed autoimmune disease, the immune response of the patients might differ from that of healthy individuals. No change with DPC sensitization was found in the number of TCRs above 1 in 1000 frequency, and no evidence of global repertoire structure alterations was found. Patch test score was positively correlated with the number of PT1 expanded TCRs, with significance at thresholds 8, 16 and 32 but not at 4. After repeated subsampling, the strength of the expansion versus patch-test correlation and the threshold at which it became significant changed. Significantly more large CDR3 similarity clusters were formed by expanded TCRs than by pre-sensitization or healthy control sets, consistent with antigen-driven responses.

In the paper's terms, the time point label means: patch test 2, 6 weeks after DPC sensitization. The sample's treatment or condition, from its label and the paper: therapeutic diphenylcyclopropenone sensitization with weekly scalp DPC. Blood at each patch-test visit was drawn before the patch test was applied. Patients were considered eligible if aged 18 to 70, diagnosed with alopecia and deemed suitable for DPC therapy, and patients were excluded if pregnant. Total RNA was extracted from unfractionated whole blood that had been collected in Tempus Blood RNA tubes. This clonotype was seen many times. Its antigen remains unidentified. Within one base of it there is no much larger clone, and no base qualities were kept. Libraries came from RACE. These reads were obtained on a NextSeq 500. Library preparation attached unique molecular identifiers to individual cDNA molecules for quantitative, reproducible TCR counting. Both TCR alpha and TCR beta chains were sequenced from each blood RNA sample. On the authors' methods: A median of roughly 100,000 TCRs per sample was observed, with a range of roughly 20,000 to 700,000. V, J and CDR3 annotation of the TCR reads was carried out using the Decombinator software suite. Every sample was subsampled to the same number of TCRs (28,000) for the PS versus PT1 abundance plots. TCRs were defined as expanded if absent before sensitization and observed at least eight times at the 2-week time point. TCRdb took the public reads, trimmed them with fastp at Q25, ran MiXCR for clone calling and kept in-frame beta chains. For every CDR3 protein sequence, its rows merge into one entry that carries the most common genes and DNA. For this entry, the V and J calls and clone size follow TCRdb and not the study's own pipeline. This sample lists hundreds of thousands of distinct CDR3 sequences; about 6% were detected once. The ten largest clones add up to about 5.4% of the sample.

Source: whole blood, taken in connection with sensitization to the hapten diphenylcyclopropenone (DPC). The sequence derives from a woman younger than 35 with alopecia areata. Some clones in this sample may be carry-over from other donors' samples.

The nucleotide sequence is TGTGCCAGCAGCCCCACCGGGACAGGGGATGAAAAACTGTTTTTT. Its translation reads: CASSPTGTGDEKLFF. The V and J genes are TRBV28 and TRBJ1-4, and TRBD1 aligns with 10 junction nucleotides. The germline V gene gives CDR1 as MDHEN and CDR2 as SYDVKM. The CDR3, from cysteine to phenylalanine, totals 15 residues. Kept here is only the CDR3 DNA, which spans 45 bases and is read in frame from base 1. V is pruned by 6 bases and J by 6 bases, leaving 7 bases of the junction without a gene match.